The present entry profiles one T cell receptor beta chain with its context. The antigen remains undetermined. This sample is part of a study of shared clonotypes between healthy human individuals. Overall study results and limits: Naive subsets generally exceeded memory subsets in estimated richness. Of the naive CD4 clonotypes, roughly 5% were shared across several donors.

The assay used deep level. Original data processing: Filtering differed since immunoSEQ provided only junctions, with no quality scores. Profiled with immunoSEQ multiplex PCR; TCRdb holds only in-frame clones, not every one. V and J calls and clone size are as listed in that table; D and trimming were resolved from the DNA. The table has 1.5 million to 2.5 million clones, about 95% seen once. Naivety among CD8 cells was defined by CD45RO negativity and positive CCR7 selection, thereby excluding terminally differentiated effector memory CD45RA+ cells. The CDR3 sequence is 15 residues long. CDR1 and CDR2 from the germline V gene are MNHNS and SASEGT. V gave up 4 bases and J gave up 0 bases, with 13 bases separating them.

The clonotype originates from a man younger than 35 in good health. This chain joins TRBV6-1 and TRBJ2-7; D remains ambiguous. Sequenced material: naive CD8+ T cells sorted from blood. CDR3 coding DNA: TGTGCCAGCAGTGTTTATCACGCTAGCTCCTACGAGCAGTACTTC. It encodes CASSVYHASSYEQYF.